This T cell receptor beta chain was found in a study of Ad26.COV2.S vaccination and SARS-CoV-2 variants. About the study: The vaccine Ad26.COV2.S was put into the muscle once, or twice with 56 days between.

The table came from immunoSEQ multiplex PCR; TCRdb's copy has only in-frame clones and leaves some out. The table shows roughly 300,000 clones, with around 89% occurring only once. Treatment meaning: around 19 received Ad26.COV2.S at low or high dose, single or two shots; about 5 received placebo; per-sample allocation not given. Sampling took place 63 days after the first vaccine or placebo injection. This vaccine is an Ad26 vector that expresses the Wuhan-strain SARS-CoV-2 spike. General study findings and limits: Total T cell responses may have been underestimated by the TCR breadth and depth analyses.

Germline lookup yields CDR1 SEHNR and CDR2 FQNEAQ (reference sequence). The CDR3 totals 15 residues. With 5 bases removed from V and 10 bases from J, the gap between germline ends came to 21 bases. Concerning this clone itself: No antigen is known for it.

This sequence joins TRBV7-9 and TRBJ2-1, with a possible D match to TRBD1 (5 bases). Sample: peripheral blood, taken in a trial of Ad26.COV2.S vaccine versus placebo. The TCR was taken from a person aged 18 to 65 who received the Ad26.COV2.S COVID-19 vaccine or a placebo. The CDR3 DNA sequence: TGTGCCAGCAGCCCCCTAGGGGAACCCGTGGACGAGCAGTTCTTC. Its protein product is CASSPLGEPVDEQFF.